The 10 T cell receptor beta chains reported below all come from one sample, sequenced in a study of cytomegalovirus exposure and HLA in healthy donors. The table came from immunoSEQ multiplex PCR; TCRdb's copy has only in-frame clones and leaves some out. The sample carries some 240,000 clones, 75% to 90% recorded once. The source material was PBMCs. Receptors were obtained from a woman younger than 30 in good health and CMV-seronegative.

The CDR3 sequence: CAWNRIGGLDEKLFF. CDR3 nucleotide sequence: TGTGCCTGGAACAGAATAGGGGGGCTGGATGAAAAACTGTTTTTT. The chain uses TRBV30 and TRBJ1-4; perhaps TRBD1 as D (6 bases). Deletions cut 4 bases from V and 6 bases from J, with 18 bases between. Germline-derived CDR1 and CDR2 are GTSNPN and SVGIG (reference sequence). This CDR3 region has 15 residues. Full variable domain (outside the CDR3, taken from reference TRBV30 and TRBJ1-4): SQTIHQWPATLVQPVGSPLSLECTVEGTSNPNLYWYRQAAGRGLQLLFYSVGIGQISSEVPQNLSASRPQDRQFILSSKKLLLSDSGFYLCAWNRIGGLDEKLFFGSGTQLSVL.

The chain combines TRBV6-6 with TRBJ1-5; D unresolved. Trimming removed 2 bases from V and 4 bases from J, with 3 bases in between. CDR1 is MNHNY and CDR2 is SVGAGI in the germline V gene (reference sequence). This CDR3 contains 12 residues. CDR3 amino acids: CASSYENQPQHF. CDR3 sequence (DNA): TGTGCCAGCAGTTACGAGAATCAGCCCCAGCATTTT.

This chain joins TRBV6-1 and TRBJ2-5; 7 bases align to TRBD1. There are 15 residues in the CDR3. With 3 bases clipped from V and 4 bases from J, the junction kept 8 bases outside the gene matches. The germline V gene has CDR1 MNHNS and CDR2 SASEGT. CDR3 in DNA: TGTGCCAGCAGTGAGAGAGGGGGCAGGGGAGAGACCCAGTACTTC. As protein: CASSERGGRGETQYF.

The gene calls are TRBV7-2 and TRBJ1-1; D uncertain. Germline values: CDR1 SGHTA, CDR2 FQGNSA. The CDR3 runs 15 residues. The V gene lost 2 bases and the J gene lost 6 bases, with 16 bases spanning the gap. CDR3: CASSLRFTGTAEAFF. The CDR3 DNA is TGTGCCAGCAGCTTAAGGTTTACGGGCACCGCTGAAGCTTTCTTT.

This clone was observed a few times. This chain joins TRBV11-3 and TRBJ2-2; TRBD1 might be the D (5 bases). Between the trimmed V and J ends, which lost 1 base and 4 bases, there was a span of 7 bases. Germline assignment: CDR1 SGHNT and CDR2 YENEEA. This CDR3 comprises 14 residues. The chain's CDR3 is CASSLVGVTGELFF. The CDR3 nucleotides are TGTGCCAGCAGCTTAGTAGGGGTCACCGGGGAGCTGTTTTTT.

The count of this clone is one. The genes are TRBV6-6 and TRBJ1-1; the D gene is possibly TRBD1 (5 bases). Germline assignment: CDR1 MNHNY and CDR2 SVGAGI (reference sequence). V dropped 0 bases and J dropped 10 bases, with 12 bases sitting between them. The CDR3 is 13 residues long. The CDR3 reads CASSYSVGGGAFF. DNA for the CDR3: TGTGCCAGCAGTTACTCCGTGGGGGGGGGAGCTTTCTTT.

The chain is built from TRBV7-3 and TRBJ2-1, with 10 bases lining up with TRBD1. The V segment lost 3 bases and the J segment 7 bases; nucleotides outside the gene matches: 6. This CDR3 contains 15 residues. The germline CDR1 and CDR2 sequences are SGHTA and FQGTGA. CDR3 residues: CASSFGTGDGNEQFF. CDR3 DNA sequence: TGTGCCAGCAGCTTCGGGACAGGGGATGGTAATGAGCAGTTCTTC.

V usage is TRBV9 and J usage is TRBJ1-5, with D perhaps TRBD1 (5 bases). Between the trimmed V and J ends, which lost 0 bases and 7 bases, there was a span of 11 bases. The CDR3 covers 14 residues. Germline-derived CDR1 and CDR2 are SGDLS and YYNGEE. CDR3 in DNA: TGTGCCAGCAGCGTAGATGGGGCAGACCAGCCCCAGCATTTT. It encodes CASSVDGADQPQHF.

The chain has TRBV6-5 and TRBJ1-2; no definite D call. Trimming cost V 7 bases and J 7 bases, with 10 bases left between them. The germline gives CDR1 MNHEY, CDR2 SVGAGI. The CDR3 is made up of 11 amino acids. CDR3 bases: TGTGCCAGCAAGTCCGATTTTGGCTACACCTTC. Translating it yields CASKSDFGYTF.

The genes are TRBV5-8 and TRBJ1-2; D is possibly TRBD1 (5 bases). In germline, CDR1 is SGHTS, CDR2 YDEGEE. The CDR3 consists of 15 residues. Trimming took 6 bases from V and 7 from J, leaving 22 bases between them. The DNA of the CDR3 is TGTGCCAGCACCAACCCTATGGGGGGTCTAGGTGGCTACACCTTC. It specifies CASTNPMGGLGGYTF.